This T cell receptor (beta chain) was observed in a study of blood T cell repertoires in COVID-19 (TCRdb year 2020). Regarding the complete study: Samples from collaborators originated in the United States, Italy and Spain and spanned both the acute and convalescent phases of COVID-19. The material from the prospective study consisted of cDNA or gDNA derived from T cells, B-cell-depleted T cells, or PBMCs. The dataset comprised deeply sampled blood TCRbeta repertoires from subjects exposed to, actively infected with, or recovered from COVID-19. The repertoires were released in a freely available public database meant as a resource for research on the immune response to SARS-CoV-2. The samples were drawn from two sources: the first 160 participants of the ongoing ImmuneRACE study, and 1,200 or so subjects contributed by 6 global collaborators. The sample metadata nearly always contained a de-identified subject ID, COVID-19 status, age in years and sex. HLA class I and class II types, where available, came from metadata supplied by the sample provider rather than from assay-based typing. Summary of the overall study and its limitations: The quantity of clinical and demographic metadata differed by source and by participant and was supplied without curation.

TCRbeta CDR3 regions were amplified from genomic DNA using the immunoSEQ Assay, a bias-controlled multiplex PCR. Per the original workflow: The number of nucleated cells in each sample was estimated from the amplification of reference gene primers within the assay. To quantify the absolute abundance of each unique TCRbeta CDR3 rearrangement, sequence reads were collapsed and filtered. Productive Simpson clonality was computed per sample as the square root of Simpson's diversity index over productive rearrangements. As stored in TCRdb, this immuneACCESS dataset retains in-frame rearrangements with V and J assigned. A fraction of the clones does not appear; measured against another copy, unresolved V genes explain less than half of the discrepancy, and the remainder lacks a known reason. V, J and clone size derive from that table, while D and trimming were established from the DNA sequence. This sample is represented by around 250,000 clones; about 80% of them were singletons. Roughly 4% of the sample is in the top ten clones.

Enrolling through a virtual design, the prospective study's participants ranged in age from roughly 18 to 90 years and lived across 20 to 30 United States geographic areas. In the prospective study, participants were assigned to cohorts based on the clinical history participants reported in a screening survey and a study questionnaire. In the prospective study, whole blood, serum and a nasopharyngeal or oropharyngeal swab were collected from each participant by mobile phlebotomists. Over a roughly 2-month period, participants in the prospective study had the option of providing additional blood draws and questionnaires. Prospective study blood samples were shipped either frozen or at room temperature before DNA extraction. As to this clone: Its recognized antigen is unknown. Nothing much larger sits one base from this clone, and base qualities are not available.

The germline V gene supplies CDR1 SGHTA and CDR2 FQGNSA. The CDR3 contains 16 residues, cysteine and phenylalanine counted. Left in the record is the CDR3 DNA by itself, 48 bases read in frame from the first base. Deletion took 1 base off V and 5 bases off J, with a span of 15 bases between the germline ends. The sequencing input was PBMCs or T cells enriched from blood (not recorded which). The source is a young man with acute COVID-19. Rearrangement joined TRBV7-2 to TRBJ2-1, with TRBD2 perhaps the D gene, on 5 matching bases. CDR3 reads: CASSLEIASFHNEQFF. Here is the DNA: TGTGCCAGCAGCTTAGAAATCGCTAGCTTTCACAATGAGCAGTTCTTC.